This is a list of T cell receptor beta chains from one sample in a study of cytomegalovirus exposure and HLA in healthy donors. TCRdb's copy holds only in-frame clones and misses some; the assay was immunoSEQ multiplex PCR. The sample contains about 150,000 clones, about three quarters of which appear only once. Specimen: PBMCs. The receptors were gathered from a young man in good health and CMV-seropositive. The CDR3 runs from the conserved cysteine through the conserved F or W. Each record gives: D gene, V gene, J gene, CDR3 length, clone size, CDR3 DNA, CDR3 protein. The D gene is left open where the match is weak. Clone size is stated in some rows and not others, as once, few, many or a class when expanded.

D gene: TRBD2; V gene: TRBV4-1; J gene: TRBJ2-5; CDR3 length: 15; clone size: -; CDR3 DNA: TGCGCCAGCAGTCCGAGGTCGGGAGGGCCGGAGACCCAGTACTTC; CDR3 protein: CASSPRSGGPETQYF
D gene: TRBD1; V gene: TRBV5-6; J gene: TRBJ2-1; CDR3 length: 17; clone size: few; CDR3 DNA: TGTGCCAGCAGCTTGGGGTGGGCAGGGGGCTCCTACAATGAGCAGTTCTTC; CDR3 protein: CASSLGWAGGSYNEQFF
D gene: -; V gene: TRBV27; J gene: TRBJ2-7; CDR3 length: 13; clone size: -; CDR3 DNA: TGTGCCAGCGGGGAAACAGCGGACTACGAGCAGTACTTC; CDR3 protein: CASGETADYEQYF
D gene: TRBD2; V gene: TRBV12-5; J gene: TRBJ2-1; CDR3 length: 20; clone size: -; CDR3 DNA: TGTGCTAGTGGTTTGGTACTTAGTCTGATTAGCGGGAGGGAATACAATGAGCAGTTCTTC; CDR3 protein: CASGLVLSLISGREYNEQFF
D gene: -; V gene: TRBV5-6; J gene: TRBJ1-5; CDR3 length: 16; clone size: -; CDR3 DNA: TGTGCCAGCAGCTTGTATGGGGGCAGCAACCATCAGCCCCAGCATTTT; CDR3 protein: CASSLYGGSNHQPQHF
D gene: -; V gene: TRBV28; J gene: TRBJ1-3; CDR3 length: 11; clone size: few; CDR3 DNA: TGTGTTACGGGTAACACAAACACCATATATTTT; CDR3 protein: CVTGNTNTIYF
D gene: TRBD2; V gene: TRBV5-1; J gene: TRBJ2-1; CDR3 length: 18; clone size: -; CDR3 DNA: TGCGCCAGCAGCCCGGTGGTGACTAGCGGGAGCTCCTACAATGAGCAGTTCTTC; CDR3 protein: CASSPVVTSGSSYNEQFF
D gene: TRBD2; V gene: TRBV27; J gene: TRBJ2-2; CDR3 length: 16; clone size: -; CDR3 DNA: TGTGCCAGCAGTTTACGGCGGGAGGGCCTTACCGGGGAGCTGTTTTTT; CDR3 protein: CASSLRREGLTGELFF
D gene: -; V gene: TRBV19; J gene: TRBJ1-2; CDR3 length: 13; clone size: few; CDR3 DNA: TGTGCCAGTAGTAGCTGGACAGTTTATGGCTACACCTTC; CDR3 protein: CASSSWTVYGYTF
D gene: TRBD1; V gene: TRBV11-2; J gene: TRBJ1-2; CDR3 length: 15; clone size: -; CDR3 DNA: TGTGCCAGCAGCTTAGAACAGGGGGCAGACTATGGCTACACCTTC; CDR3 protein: CASSLEQGADYGYTF
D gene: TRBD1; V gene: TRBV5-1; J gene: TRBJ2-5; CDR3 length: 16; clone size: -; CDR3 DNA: TGCGCCAGCAGCTTGGCCCCCGGGACAGGACAAGAGACCCAGTACTTC; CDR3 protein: CASSLAPGTGQETQYF
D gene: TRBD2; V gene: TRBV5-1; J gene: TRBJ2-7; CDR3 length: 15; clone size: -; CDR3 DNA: TGCGCCAGCAGCGCCGGACTAGCGGGAGTCTCCGAGCAGTACTTC; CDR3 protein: CASSAGLAGVSEQYF
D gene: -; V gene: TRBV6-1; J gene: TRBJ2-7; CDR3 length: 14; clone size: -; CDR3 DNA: TGTGCCAGCAGCCTACTAGGCGTATCGAACGAGCAGTACTTC; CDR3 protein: CASSLLGVSNEQYF
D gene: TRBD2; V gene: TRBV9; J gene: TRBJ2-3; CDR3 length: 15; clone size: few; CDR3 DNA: TGTGCCAGCACCCTATTTGGACTAGATCTAGATACGCAGTATTTT; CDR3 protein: CASTLFGLDLDTQYF
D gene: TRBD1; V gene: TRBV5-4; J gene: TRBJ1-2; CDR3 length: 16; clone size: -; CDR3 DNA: TGTGCCAGCAGCTTTATATCCGGGACAGGATACTATGGCTACACCTTC; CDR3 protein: CASSFISGTGYYGYTF
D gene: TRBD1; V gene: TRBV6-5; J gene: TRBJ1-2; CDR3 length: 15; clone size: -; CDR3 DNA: TGTGCCAGCAGTTACTCGAGGGAATTAGGGGGCGGCTACACCTTC; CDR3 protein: CASSYSRELGGGYTF
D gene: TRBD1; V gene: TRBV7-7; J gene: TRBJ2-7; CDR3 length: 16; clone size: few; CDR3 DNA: TGTGCTAGCAGTCCAGGCCCCGGACAGGCGTCCTACGAGCAGTACTTC; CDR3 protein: CASSPGPGQASYEQYF
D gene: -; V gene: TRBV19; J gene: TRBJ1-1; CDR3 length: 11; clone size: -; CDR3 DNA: TGTGCCAGTAGAATTCTGAGGGAAGCTTTCTTT; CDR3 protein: CASRILREAFF
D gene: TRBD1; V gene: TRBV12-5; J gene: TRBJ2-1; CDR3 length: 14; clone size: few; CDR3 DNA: TGTGCTAGTGGTTTGGGACAGGGGTACAATGAGCAGTTCTTC; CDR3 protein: CASGLGQGYNEQFF
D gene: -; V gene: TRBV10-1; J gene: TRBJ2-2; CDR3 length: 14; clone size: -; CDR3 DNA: TGCGCCAGCAGAGCCACGGGGCACACCGGGGGGCTGTTTTTT; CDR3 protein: CASRATGHTGGLFF
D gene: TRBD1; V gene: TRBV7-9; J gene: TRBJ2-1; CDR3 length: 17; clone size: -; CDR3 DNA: TGTGCCAGCAGCTCAATTTCGGACAGGGCCACCTACAATGAGCAGTTCTTC; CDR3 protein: CASSSISDRATYNEQFF
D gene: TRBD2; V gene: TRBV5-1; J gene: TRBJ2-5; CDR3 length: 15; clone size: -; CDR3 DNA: TGCGCCAGCAGCCCGGGACTAGCGGGAACTGAGACCCAGTACTTC; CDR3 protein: CASSPGLAGTETQYF
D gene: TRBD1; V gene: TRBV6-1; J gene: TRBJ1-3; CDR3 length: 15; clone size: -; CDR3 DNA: TGTGCCAGCAGTGAACTACAGGGGGCTGGAAACACCATATATTTT; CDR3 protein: CASSELQGAGNTIYF
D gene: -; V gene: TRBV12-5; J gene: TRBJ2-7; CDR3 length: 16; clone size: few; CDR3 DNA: TGTGCTAGTGGTTTGGTAGTAACTGGGAGCTCCTACGAGCAGTACTTC; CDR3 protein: CASGLVVTGSSYEQYF
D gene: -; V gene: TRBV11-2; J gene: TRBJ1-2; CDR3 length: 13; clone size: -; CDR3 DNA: TGTGCCAGCAGCTTAGATTCAGTCCGCGGCTACACCTTC; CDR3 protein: CASSLDSVRGYTF
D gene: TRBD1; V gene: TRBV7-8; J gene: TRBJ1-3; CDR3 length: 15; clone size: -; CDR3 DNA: TGTGCCAGCAGCTTAGGGACAGGTACTGGAAACACCATATATTTT; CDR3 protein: CASSLGTGTGNTIYF
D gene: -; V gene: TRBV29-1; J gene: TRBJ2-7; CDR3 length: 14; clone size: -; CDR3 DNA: TGCAGCGTTGAATTTGGAGGGGCCGGGTACGAGCAGTACTTC; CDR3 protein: CSVEFGGAGYEQYF
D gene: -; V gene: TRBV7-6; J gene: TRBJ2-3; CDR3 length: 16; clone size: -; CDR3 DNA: TGTGCCAGCAGCCCCCAAGGTAGCGCATACACAGATACGCAGTATTTT; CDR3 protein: CASSPQGSAYTDTQYF
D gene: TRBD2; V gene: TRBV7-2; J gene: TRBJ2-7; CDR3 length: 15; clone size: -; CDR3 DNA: TGTGCCAGCAGCTTACAGCGGGAGGGCCCCTACGAGCAGTACTTC; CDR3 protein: CASSLQREGPYEQYF
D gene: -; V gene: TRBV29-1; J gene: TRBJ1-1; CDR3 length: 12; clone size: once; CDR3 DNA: TGCAGCGCAACTGGCGGGAGTACTGAAGCTTTCTTT; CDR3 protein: CSATGGSTEAFF
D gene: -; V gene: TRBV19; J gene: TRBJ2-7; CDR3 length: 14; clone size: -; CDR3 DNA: TGTGCCAGTAGTATAAGAGGACTGGGAAGAGAGCAGTACTTC; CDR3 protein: CASSIRGLGREQYF
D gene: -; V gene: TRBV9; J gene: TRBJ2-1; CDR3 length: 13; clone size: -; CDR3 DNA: TGTGCCAGCAGCGTAGACCACAACAATGAGCAGTTCTTC; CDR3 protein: CASSVDHNNEQFF
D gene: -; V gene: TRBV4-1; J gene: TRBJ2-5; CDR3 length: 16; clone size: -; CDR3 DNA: TGCGCCAGCAGCCCGGGCAGGGGGGACAGAGAAGAGACCCAGTACTTC; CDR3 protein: CASSPGRGDREETQYF